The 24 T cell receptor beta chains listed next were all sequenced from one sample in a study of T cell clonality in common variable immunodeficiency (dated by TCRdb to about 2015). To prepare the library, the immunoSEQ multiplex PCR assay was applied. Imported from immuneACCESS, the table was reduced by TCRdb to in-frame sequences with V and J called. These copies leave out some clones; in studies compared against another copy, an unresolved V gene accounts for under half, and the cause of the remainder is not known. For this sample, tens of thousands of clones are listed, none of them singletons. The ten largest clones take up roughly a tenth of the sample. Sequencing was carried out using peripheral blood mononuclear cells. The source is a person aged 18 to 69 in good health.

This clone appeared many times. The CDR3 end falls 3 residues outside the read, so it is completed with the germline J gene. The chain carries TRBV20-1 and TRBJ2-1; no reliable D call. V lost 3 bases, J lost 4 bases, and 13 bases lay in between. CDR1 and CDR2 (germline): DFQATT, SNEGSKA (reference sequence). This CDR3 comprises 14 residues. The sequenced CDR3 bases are TGCAGTGCTAGGTTTCCCTTAAAATACAATGAG. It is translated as CSARFPLKYNE. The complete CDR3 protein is CSARFPLKYNEQFF.

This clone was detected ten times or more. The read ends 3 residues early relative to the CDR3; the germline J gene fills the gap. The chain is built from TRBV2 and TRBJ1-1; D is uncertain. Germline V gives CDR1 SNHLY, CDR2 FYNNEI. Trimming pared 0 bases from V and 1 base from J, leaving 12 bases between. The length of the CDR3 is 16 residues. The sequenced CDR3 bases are TGTGCCAGCAGTGAAGCGCTTGGTCGGGGGAACACTGAA. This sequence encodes CASSEALGRGNTE. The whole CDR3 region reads CASSEALGRGNTEAFF.

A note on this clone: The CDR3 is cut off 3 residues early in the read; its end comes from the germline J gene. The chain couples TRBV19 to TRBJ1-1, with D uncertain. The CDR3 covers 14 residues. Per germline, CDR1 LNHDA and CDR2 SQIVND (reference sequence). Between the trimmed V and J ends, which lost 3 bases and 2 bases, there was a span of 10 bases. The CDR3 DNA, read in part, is TGTGCCAGTAGTATCGGCCAGGTTAACACTGAA. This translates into CASSIGQVNTE. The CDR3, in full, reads CASSIGQVNTEAFF.

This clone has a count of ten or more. CDR3: CASMYRDSGWEPDTQYF. The CDR3 DNA, read in part, is TGTGCCAGCATGTACCGGGACAGTGGGTGGGAGCCAGATACG. The chain uses TRBV2 and TRBJ2-3; 7 bases align to TRBD1. The sequence runs out 3 residues before the end of the CDR3; the remainder is reconstructed from the germline J gene. Germline V gene sequence: CDR1 SNHLY, CDR2 FYNNEI. The CDR3 totals 17 residues. Trimming cost V 7 bases and J 4 bases; bases outside gene matches: 17.

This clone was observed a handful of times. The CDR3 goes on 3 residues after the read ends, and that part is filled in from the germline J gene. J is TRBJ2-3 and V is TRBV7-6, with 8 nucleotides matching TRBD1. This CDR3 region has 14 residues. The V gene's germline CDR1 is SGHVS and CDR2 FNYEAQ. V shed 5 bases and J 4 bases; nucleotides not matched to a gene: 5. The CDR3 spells CASSPGQGPDTQYF. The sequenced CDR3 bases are TGTGCCAGCAGCCCCGGACAGGGCCCAGATACG.

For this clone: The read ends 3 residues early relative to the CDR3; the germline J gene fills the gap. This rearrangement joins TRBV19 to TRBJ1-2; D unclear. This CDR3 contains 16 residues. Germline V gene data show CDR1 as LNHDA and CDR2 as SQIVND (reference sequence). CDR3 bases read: TGTGCCAGTAGTTCGCCTGAAGCGGGAGGCCCCTACGAC. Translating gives CASSSPEAGGPYD. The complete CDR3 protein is CASSSPEAGGPYDYTF.

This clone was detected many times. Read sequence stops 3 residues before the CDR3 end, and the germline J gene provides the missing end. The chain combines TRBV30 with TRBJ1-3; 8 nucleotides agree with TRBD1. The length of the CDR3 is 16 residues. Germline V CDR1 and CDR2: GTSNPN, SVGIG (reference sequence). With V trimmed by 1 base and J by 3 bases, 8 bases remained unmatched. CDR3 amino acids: CAWSGGQGAYGNTIYF. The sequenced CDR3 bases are TGTGCCTGGAGTGGAGGGCAGGGGGCTTATGGAAACACC.

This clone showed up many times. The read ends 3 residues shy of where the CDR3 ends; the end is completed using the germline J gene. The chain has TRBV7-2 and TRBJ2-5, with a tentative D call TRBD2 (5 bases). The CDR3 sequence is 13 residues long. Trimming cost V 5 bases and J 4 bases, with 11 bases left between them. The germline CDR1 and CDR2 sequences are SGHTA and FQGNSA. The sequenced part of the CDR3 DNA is TGTGCCAGCAGCCAGGACTGGACAGAGACC. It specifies CASSQDWTET. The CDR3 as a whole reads CASSQDWTETQYF.

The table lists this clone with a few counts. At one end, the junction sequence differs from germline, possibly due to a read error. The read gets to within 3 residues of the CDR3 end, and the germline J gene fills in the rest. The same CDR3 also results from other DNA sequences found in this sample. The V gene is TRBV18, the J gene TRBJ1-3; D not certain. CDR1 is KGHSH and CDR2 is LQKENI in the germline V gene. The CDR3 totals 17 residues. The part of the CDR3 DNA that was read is TGTGCCAGCTCACCATCAGCCGCGGTGGAGCGTGGAAACACA. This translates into CASSPSAAVERGNT. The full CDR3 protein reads CASSPSAAVERGNTIYF.

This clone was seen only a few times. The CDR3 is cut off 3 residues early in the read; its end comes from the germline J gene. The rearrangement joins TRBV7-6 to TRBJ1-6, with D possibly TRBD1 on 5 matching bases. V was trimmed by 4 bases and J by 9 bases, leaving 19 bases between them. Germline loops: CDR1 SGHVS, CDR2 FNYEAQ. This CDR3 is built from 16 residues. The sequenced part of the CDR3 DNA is TGTGCCAGCAGCTCCAGACCCTCAGGGAATCGTTCACCC. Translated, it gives CASSSRPSGNRSP. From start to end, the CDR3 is CASSSRPSGNRSPLHF.

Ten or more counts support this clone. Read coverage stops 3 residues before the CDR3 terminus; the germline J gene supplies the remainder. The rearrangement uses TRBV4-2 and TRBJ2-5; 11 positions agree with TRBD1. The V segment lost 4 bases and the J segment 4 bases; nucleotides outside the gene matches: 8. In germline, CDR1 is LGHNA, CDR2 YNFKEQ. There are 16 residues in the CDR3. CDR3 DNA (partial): TGTGCCAGCAGCCCCACCGGGACAGGGGGATTAGAGACC. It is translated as CASSPTGTGGLET. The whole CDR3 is CASSPTGTGGLETQYF.

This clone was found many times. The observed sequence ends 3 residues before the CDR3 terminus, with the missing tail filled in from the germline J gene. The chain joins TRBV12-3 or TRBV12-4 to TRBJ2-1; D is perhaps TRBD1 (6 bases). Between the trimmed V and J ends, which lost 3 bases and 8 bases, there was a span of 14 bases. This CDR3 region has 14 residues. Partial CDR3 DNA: TGTGCCAGCAGTTTTACACAGGGCAACGATGAG. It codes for CASSFTQGNDE. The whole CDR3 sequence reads CASSFTQGNDEQFF.

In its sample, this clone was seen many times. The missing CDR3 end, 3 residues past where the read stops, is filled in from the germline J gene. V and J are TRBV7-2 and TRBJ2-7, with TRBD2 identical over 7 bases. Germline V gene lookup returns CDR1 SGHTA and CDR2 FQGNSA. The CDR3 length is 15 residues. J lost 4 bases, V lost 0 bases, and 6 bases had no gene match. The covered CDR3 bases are TGTGCCAGCAGCTTAGCGTCGGGACTAAAATACGAG. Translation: CASSLASGLKYE. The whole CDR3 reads CASSLASGLKYEQYF. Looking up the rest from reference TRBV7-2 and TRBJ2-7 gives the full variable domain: GAGVSQSPSNKVTEKGKDVELRCDPISGHTALYWYRQSLGQGLEFLIYFQGNSAPDKSGLPSDRFSAERTGGSVSTLTIQRTQQEDSAVYLCASSLASGLKYEQYFGPGTRLTVT.

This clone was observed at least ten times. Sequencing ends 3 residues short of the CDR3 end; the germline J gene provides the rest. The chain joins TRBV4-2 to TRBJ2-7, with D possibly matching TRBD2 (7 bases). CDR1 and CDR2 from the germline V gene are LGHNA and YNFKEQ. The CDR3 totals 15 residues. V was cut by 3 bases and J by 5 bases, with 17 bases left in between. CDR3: CASSHAEGGGNEQYF. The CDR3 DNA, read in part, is TGTGCCAGCAGCCACGCCGAGGGGGGGGGAAACGAG.

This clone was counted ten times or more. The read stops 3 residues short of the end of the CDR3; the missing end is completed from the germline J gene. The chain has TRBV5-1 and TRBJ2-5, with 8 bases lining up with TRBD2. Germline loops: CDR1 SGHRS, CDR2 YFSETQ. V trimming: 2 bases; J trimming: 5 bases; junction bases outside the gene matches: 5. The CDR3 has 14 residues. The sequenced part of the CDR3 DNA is TGCGCCAGCAGCTTTAGGACTAGCTCGGAGACC. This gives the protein CASSFRTSSET. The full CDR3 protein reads CASSFRTSSETQYF. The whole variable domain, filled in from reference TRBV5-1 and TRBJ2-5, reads KAGVTQTPRYLIKTRGQQVTLSCSPISGHRSVSWYQQTPGQGLQFLFEYFSETQRNKGNFPGRFSGRQFSNSRSEMNVSTLELGDSALYLCASSFRTSSETQYFGPGTRLLVL.

The sequenced CDR3 bases are TGCAGTGCTAGAGAGTCTGGAGTCCTCGGGGTTAAGACC. It translates to CSARESGVLGVKT. The entire CDR3 sequence reads CSARESGVLGVKTQYF. V and J are TRBV20-1 and TRBJ2-5, with D possibly matching TRBD2 (5 bases). The read halts 3 residues ahead of the CDR3 end, with the missing end drawn from the germline J gene. Germline V gene data show CDR1 as DFQATT and CDR2 as SNEGSKA (reference sequence). The CDR3 consists of 16 residues. The germline V and J ends were trimmed by 0 bases and 6 bases, with 20 bases remaining between them.

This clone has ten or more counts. Partial CDR3 DNA: TGTGCCAGGTCTGGCGGGAGGGACACCGGGGAG. It encodes CARSGGRDTGE. The CDR3, in full, reads CARSGGRDTGELFF. The chain is built from TRBV7-3 and TRBJ2-2; TRBD2 agrees at 9 bases. The read gets to within 3 residues of the CDR3 end, and the germline J gene fills in the rest. Looked up from germline, CDR1 is SGHTA and CDR2 is FQGTGA. V gave up 9 bases and J gave up 3 bases; unmatched junction bases: 5. The CDR3 runs 14 residues.

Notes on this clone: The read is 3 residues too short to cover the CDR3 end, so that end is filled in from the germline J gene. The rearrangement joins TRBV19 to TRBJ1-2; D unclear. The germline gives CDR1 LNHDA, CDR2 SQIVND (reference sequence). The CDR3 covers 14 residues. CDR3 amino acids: CASSIMETSPDYTF. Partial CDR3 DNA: TGTGCCAGTAGTATAATGGAGACTAGTCCCGAC.

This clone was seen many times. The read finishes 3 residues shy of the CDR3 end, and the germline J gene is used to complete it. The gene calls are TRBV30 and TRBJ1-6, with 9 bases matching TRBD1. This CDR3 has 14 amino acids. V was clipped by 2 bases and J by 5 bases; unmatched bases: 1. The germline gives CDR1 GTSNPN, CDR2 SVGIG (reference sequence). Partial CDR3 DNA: TGTGCCTGGAGTCGGACAGGGGATAATTCACCC. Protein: CAWSRTGDNSP. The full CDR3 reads CAWSRTGDNSPLHF.

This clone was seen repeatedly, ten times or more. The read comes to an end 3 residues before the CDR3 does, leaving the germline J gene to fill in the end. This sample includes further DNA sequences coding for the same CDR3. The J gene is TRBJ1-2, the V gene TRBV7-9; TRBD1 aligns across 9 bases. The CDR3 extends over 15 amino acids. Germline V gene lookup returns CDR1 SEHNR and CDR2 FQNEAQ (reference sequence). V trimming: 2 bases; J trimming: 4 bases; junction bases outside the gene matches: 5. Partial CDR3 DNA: TGTGCCAGCAGCTTATCGGGACAGGGATCCTATGGC. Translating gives CASSLSGQGSYG. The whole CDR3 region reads CASSLSGQGSYGYTF.

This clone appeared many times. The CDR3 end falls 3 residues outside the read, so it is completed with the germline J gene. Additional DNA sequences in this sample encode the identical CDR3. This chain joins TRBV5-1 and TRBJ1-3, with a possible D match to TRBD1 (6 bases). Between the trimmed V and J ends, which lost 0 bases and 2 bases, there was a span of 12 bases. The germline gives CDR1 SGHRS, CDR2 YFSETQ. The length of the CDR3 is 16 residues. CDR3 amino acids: CASSLVGQMPGNTIYF. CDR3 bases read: TGCGCCAGCAGCTTGGTGGGACAAATGCCTGGAAACACC.

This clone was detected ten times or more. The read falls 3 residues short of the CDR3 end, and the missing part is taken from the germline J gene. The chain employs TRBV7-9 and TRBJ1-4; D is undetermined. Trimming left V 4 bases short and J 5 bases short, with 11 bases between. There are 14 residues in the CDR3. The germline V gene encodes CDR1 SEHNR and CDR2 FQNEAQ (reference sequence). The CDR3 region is CASSSPLRNEKLFF. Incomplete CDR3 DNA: TGTGCCAGCAGCTCCCCCCTTAGAAATGAAAAA.

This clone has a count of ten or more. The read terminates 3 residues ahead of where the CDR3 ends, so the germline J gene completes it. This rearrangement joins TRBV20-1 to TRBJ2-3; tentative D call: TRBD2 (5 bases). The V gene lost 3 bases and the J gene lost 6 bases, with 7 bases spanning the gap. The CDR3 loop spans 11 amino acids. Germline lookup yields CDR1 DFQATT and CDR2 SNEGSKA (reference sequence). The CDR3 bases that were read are TGCAGTGCTAGTCCGGGGGATACG. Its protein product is CSASPGDT. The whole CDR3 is CSASPGDTQYF.

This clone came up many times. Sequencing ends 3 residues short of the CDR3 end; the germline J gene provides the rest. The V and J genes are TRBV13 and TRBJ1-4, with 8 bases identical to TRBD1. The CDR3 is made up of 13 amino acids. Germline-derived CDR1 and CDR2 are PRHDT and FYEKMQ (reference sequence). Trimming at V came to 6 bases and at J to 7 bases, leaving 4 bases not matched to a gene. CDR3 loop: CASRHTGGEKLFF. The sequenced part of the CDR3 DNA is TGTGCCAGCAGGCATACAGGGGGTGAAAAA.